The 10 T cell receptor beta chains below come from one sample, sequenced in a study of blood T cell repertoires in COVID-19. Measured with immunoSEQ multiplex PCR; TCRdb has only the in-frame clones, and not every one. Altogether around 150,000 clones are present, about 85% being singletons, with the ten largest covering 3.3%. Material for sequencing was peripheral blood. These receptor sequences come from a human donor with acute or convalescent COVID-19. The donor label of this sample is uncertain.

The chain uses TRBV5-1 and TRBJ2-3; the match to TRBD2 covers 9 bases. In germline, CDR1 is SGHRS, CDR2 YFSETQ. V shed 0 bases, J shed 5 bases, and the junction held 1 base outside the gene matches. The CDR3 is 14 residues long. This chain's CDR3 is CASSLASGVDTQYF. CDR3 nucleotides: TGCGCCAGCAGCTTGGCTAGCGGGGTAGATACGCAGTATTTT.

This clone was seen once. This rearrangement joins TRBV25-1 to TRBJ1-1; D ambiguous. The CDR3 runs to 13 residues. Germline V gene data show CDR1 as MGHDK and CDR2 as SYGVNS. Trimming cost V 3 bases and J 4 bases, with 9 bases left between them. The CDR3 DNA is TGTGCCAGCAGTGATTGGGCCCGCACTGAAGCTTTCTTT. Its protein is CASSDWARTEAFF. The full variable domain, with the rest looked up from reference TRBV25-1 and TRBJ1-1, is EADIYQTPRYLVIGTGKKITLECSQTMGHDKMYWYQQDPGMELHLIHYSYGVNSTEKGDLSSESTVSRIRTEHFPLTLESARPSHTSQYLCASSDWARTEAFFGQGTRLTVV.

This clone was observed a handful of times. V gene TRBV7-9 combines with J gene TRBJ1-5, with TRBD1 as a possible D gene (6 bases). Germline V lookup: CDR1 SEHNR, CDR2 FQNEAQ (reference sequence). V dropped 4 bases and J dropped 3 bases, with 13 bases sitting between them. The length of the CDR3 is 15 residues. The CDR3 is CASSSGQLNNQPQHF. For the CDR3, the DNA is TGTGCCAGCAGCTCCGGACAGTTAAACAATCAGCCCCAGCATTTT. Full variable domain (rest looked up from reference TRBV7-9 and TRBJ1-5): DTGVSQNPRHKITKRGQNVTFRCDPISEHNRLYWYRQTLGQGPEFLTYFQNEAQLEKSRLLSDRFSAERPKGSFSTLEIQRTEQGDSAMYLCASSSGQLNNQPQHFGDGTRLSIL.

This chain uses TRBV6-2 or TRBV6-3 with TRBJ2-1, with TRBD2 matching 11 bases. J was trimmed by 9 bases and V by 6 bases; bases with no gene match: 7. The germline V gene has CDR1 MNHEY and CDR2 SVGEGT. The CDR3 spans 14 residues. The CDR3 sequence: CASSVLAGAGEQFF. In nucleotides, the CDR3 is TGTGCCAGCAGCGTACTAGCGGGGGCCGGTGAGCAGTTCTTC.

The chain recombines TRBV6-5 with TRBJ1-2; D is uncertain. The CDR3 length is 13 residues. The germline V gene encodes CDR1 MNHEY and CDR2 SVGAGI. V was cut by 6 bases and J by 2 bases, with 10 bases left in between. The CDR3 DNA follows: TGTGCCAGCAGCCCGGGAGGAAACTATGGCTACACCTTC. Protein product: CASSPGGNYGYTF.

This chain links TRBV12-3 or TRBV12-4 with TRBJ1-2; D unresolved. The V and J ends lost 11 bases and 3 bases respectively, with 16 bases between them. The CDR3 has 13 residues. The CDR3 DNA reads as TGTGCCGTCCAGGCAGGTTCAGACTATGGCTACACCTTC. Amino acids: CAVQAGSDYGYTF.

V usage is TRBV7-6 and J usage is TRBJ1-3, with a tentative D call TRBD1 (6 bases). Trimming removed 3 bases from V and 0 bases from J, with 15 bases in between. Per the germline V gene, CDR1 is SGHVS and CDR2 is FNYEAQ. The CDR3 is made up of 17 amino acids. CDR3 sequence: CASSFSSTGHSGNTIYF. As DNA, the CDR3 is TGTGCCAGCAGCTTTTCGAGTACAGGGCACTCTGGAAACACCATATATTTT.

The rearrangement uses TRBV9 and TRBJ2-7; D might be TRBD2 (5 bases). The germline V gene encodes CDR1 SGDLS and CDR2 YYNGEE. V lost 1 base, J lost 0 bases, and 11 bases lay in between. The CDR3 contains 15 residues. CDR3 loop: CASSVNPGSSYEQYF. In DNA, the CDR3 is TGTGCCAGCAGCGTAAATCCGGGAAGCTCCTACGAGCAGTACTTC.

The chain joins TRBV27 to TRBJ2-3; a weak D match, TRBD2 (7 bases). V was cut by 6 bases and J by 1 base, with 14 bases left in between. CDR3 length equals 15 residues. The germline CDR1 and CDR2 sequences are MNHEY and SMNVEV (reference sequence). This CDR3 is CASSPRGGGTDTQYF. The CDR3 nucleotides are TGTGCCAGCAGCCCCAGGGGAGGGGGCACAGATACGCAGTATTTT.

This rearrangement joins TRBV5-8 to TRBJ1-2; no clear D gene. The CDR3 spans 16 residues. The V end was cut by 2 bases, the J end by 2 bases, with 16 bases between. Germline lookup yields CDR1 SGHTS and CDR2 YDEGEE. CDR3 in amino acids: CASSFPPSGGNYGYTF. The CDR3 DNA follows: TGTGCCAGCAGCTTTCCCCCCTCTGGAGGGAACTATGGCTACACCTTC.